This T cell receptor (beta chain) was obtained from a study of PD-L1 blockade in urothelial cancer. Study information: After treatment start, blood was analyzed at 3 weeks (second dose) and at 6 weeks. A median blood sample held about 140,000 T cells and tens of thousands of unique TCRs.

The study's findings and limits: Pretreatment TCR clonality in blood under the median foretold superior survival.

The number of samples from each patient was between 1 and 8, taken pretreatment and on-treatment. Remarks on this clone: Antigen specificity is unknown.

V was clipped by 5 bases and J by 0 bases, with 14 bases between them. The CDR3 contains 16 residues. Germline V lookup: CDR1 LNHDA, CDR2 SQIVND (reference sequence). Sequencing used immunoSEQ multiplex PCR; TCRdb keeps in-frame clones, though not all of them. This table holds about 110,000 clones, around 82% found once. The chain couples TRBV19 to TRBJ2-4, with a weak D call TRBD2 (7 bases). This material consisted of PBMCs, taken around atezolizumab (anti-PD-L1) treatment. This clonotype was sampled from a man in his fifties with urothelial cancer. The CDR3 DNA sequence: TGTGCCAGTAGTGATCGGGGGGCGTCAGCCAAAAACATTCAGTACTTC. Translating it yields CASSDRGASAKNIQYF.